Here is one T cell receptor (beta chain) with its context. V shed 4 bases and J 0 bases; nucleotides not matched to a gene: 5. The CDR3 runs to 17 residues. The germline V gene has CDR1 ENHRY and CDR2 SYGVKD. These data originate in a study of blood T cell repertoires in COVID-19. Study at large: Both acute and convalescent COVID-19 samples were obtained from the United States, Italy and Spain.

Clones were read by immunoSEQ multiplex PCR, and TCRdb kept only the in-frame ones, dropping some. The sample records 200,000 to 250,000 clones, roughly 85% being singletons. The V call is TRBV10-3, the J call TRBJ2-2; 10 nucleotides align to TRBD1. The clonotype was recovered from a woman older than 75 with acute or convalescent COVID-19. The sequenced sample was peripheral blood. The CDR3 loop reads CAISGPGTGANTGELFF. The CDR3 DNA sequence: TGTGCCATCAGTGGTCCCGGGACAGGGGCGAACACCGGGGAGCTGTTTTTT.